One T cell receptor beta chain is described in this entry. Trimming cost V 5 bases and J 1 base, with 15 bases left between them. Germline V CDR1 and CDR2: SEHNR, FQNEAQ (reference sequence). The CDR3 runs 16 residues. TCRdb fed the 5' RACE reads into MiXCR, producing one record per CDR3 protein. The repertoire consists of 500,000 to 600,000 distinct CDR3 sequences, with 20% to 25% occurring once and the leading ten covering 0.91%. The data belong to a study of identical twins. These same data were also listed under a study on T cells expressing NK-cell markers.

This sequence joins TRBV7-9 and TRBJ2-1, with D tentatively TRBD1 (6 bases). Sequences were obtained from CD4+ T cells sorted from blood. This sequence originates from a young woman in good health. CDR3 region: CASSPPGHRSYNEQFF. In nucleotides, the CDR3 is TGTGCCAGCAGCCCGCCGGGACACCGTTCCTACAATGAGCAGTTCTTC.